This entry lists 20 T cell receptor beta chains sequenced from one sample in a study of blood T cells in healthy people across ages. With a J-beta primer mix and a sample-barcoded 5' primer, a second PCR ran about 6 to 11 cycles. Using its own MiXCR run on the 5' RACE reads, TCRdb lists one record per CDR3 protein. The repertoire holds some 1,000,000 distinct CDR3 sequences, with approximately 25% as singletons. The sample was also linked to a second study, of T cells of mothers and their children.

The specimen was blood. The receptor set was obtained from a girl aged 2-10 years in good health.

V is TRBV20-1 and J is TRBJ2-1; 11 bases match TRBD2. Germline CDR1 DFQATT, CDR2 SNEGSKA (reference sequence). After removal of 3 bases from V and 7 bases from J, the junction contained 2 bases not matched to a gene. CDR3 length: 13 residues. In DNA form, the CDR3 reads TGCAGTGCTAGTAGCGGGAGGGGGAATGAGCAGTTCTTC. It yields the protein CSASSGRGNEQFF.

This clonotype was found many times. The genes are TRBV20-1 and TRBJ2-3; tentative D call: TRBD2 (6 bases). V lost 3 bases and J 4 bases, leaving 14 bases between the germline ends. The CDR3 runs 14 residues. CDR1 and CDR2 from the germline V gene are DFQATT and SNEGSKA (reference sequence). The CDR3 loop is CSARGGPSADTQYF. Here the CDR3 DNA reads TGCAGTGCTAGGGGGGGACCCTCAGCAGATACGCAGTATTTT.

V is TRBV11-2 and J is TRBJ2-5, with D possibly being TRBD1 (5 bases). The CDR3 has 15 amino acids. CDR1 is SGHAT and CDR2 is FQNNGV in the germline V gene. Trimming removed 3 bases at V and 7 bases at J, with 18 bases between. The CDR3 sequence: CASSFTGSPDGTQYF. The CDR3 DNA reads TGTGCCAGCAGCTTTACAGGAAGCCCAGATGGGACCCAGTACTTC.

The J gene is TRBJ2-5, the V gene TRBV11-3; D perhaps matches TRBD2 (6 bases). The V gene's germline CDR1 is SGHNT and CDR2 YENEEA. With 7 bases removed from V and 1 base from J, the gap between germline ends came to 13 bases. The CDR3 consists of 14 residues. The chain's CDR3 is CASTNRRAQETQYF. The CDR3 DNA reads TGTGCCAGCACAAATAGGAGGGCCCAAGAGACCCAGTACTTC.

This clonotype was observed a few times. The chain has TRBV3-1 and TRBJ1-2, with D perhaps matching TRBD1 (6 bases). Germline V lookup: CDR1 LGHDT, CDR2 YNNKEL (reference sequence). Trimming left V 6 bases short and J 8 bases short, with 19 bases between. The CDR3 contains 14 residues. The CDR3 nucleotides read TGTGCCAGCAGTCATCAGGGGCGGGAAGTGGGCTACACCTTC. Residues: CASSHQGREVGYTF.

There are a few counts of this clonotype. This chain joins TRBV5-1 and TRBJ2-4, with D unclear. The germline CDR1 and CDR2 sequences are SGHRS and YFSETQ. The CDR3 sequence is 15 residues long. Trimming removed 3 bases at V and 2 bases at J, with 12 bases between. The CDR3 bases are TGCGCCAGCAGCTCCCTCCCCGAAACCAAAAACATTCAGTACTTC. Protein: CASSSLPETKNIQYF.

V usage is TRBV29-1 and J usage is TRBJ1-1, with a tentative D call TRBD1 (5 bases). The germline V and J ends were trimmed by 7 bases and 1 base, with 13 bases remaining between them. Germline V gene lookup returns CDR1 SQVTM and CDR2 ANQGSEA. The CDR3 totals 13 residues. The CDR3 DNA is TGCAGCGCCACTCCCGACAGGAACACTGAAGCTTTCTTT. It yields the protein CSATPDRNTEAFF.

V and J are TRBV27 and TRBJ2-2; 8 bases are a match to TRBD1. J was trimmed by 0 bases and V by 8 bases; bases with no gene match: 11. Germline V lookup: CDR1 MNHEY, CDR2 SMNVEV (reference sequence). The CDR3 runs 17 residues. The CDR3 sequence: CASLKNQGATNTGELFF. As DNA, the CDR3 is TGTGCCAGCCTTAAGAACCAGGGGGCAACGAACACCGGGGAGCTGTTTTTT.

The CDR3 DNA reads as TGCAGCGGGGCGGGCCGCATGGACACTGAAGCTTTCTTT. This codes for CSGAGRMDTEAFF. The rearrangement links TRBV29-1 to TRBJ1-1, with D unclear. Trimming stripped 7 bases from V and 3 bases from J, with 15 bases between. Germline CDR1 is SQVTM and CDR2 is ANQGSEA. The CDR3 runs to 13 residues.

The rearrangement joins TRBV7-2 to TRBJ2-3; either TRBD1 or TRBD2 may fit D (6 bases each). Looked up from germline, CDR1 is SGHTA and CDR2 is FQGNSA. Deletions cut 1 base from V and 0 bases from J, with 14 bases between. The CDR3 totals 17 residues. CDR3 sequence (DNA): TGTGCCAGCAGCTTAGTATATCAGGGGAGGAGCACAGATACGCAGTATTTT. It encodes CASSLVYQGRSTDTQYF.

V is TRBV5-1 and J is TRBJ1-2; D perhaps matches TRBD1 (6 bases). From germline, CDR1 is SGHRS and CDR2 YFSETQ. The V and J ends lost 4 bases and 5 bases respectively, with 15 bases between them. The length of the CDR3 is 14 residues. In DNA form, the CDR3 reads TGCGCCAGCAGCCTGGCAGGGGTAAGGTATGGCTACACCTTC. Its translation is CASSLAGVRYGYTF.

J is TRBJ2-4 and V is TRBV7-2; D remains unclear. CDR1 and CDR2 from the germline V gene are SGHTA and FQGNSA. The ends were cut back, 1 base at V and 5 bases at J, with 12 bases in the middle. CDR3 length: 15 amino acids. The CDR3 DNA is TGTGCCAGCAGCTTAGGGGCGTCTGGGCAAAACATTCAGTACTTC. Translating it yields CASSLGASGQNIQYF. The full variable domain, rest sourced from reference TRBV7-2 and TRBJ2-4, is GAGVSQSPSNKVTEKGKDVELRCDPISGHTALYWYRQSLGQGLEFLIYFQGNSAPDKSGLPSDRFSAERTGGSVSTLTIQRTQQEDSAVYLCASSLGASGQNIQYFGAGTRLSVL.

The rearrangement uses TRBV20-1 and TRBJ2-1; 8 bases align to TRBD1. After removal of 2 bases from V and 8 bases from J, the junction contained 11 bases not matched to a gene. CDR1 and CDR2 (germline): DFQATT, SNEGSKA (reference sequence). The CDR3 is 15 amino acids. The DNA of the CDR3 is TGCAGTGCTAGACATCCGGGACAGGTTATGCATGAGCAGTTCTTC. Protein sequence: CSARHPGQVMHEQFF.

J is TRBJ2-4 and V is TRBV20-1; the D gene is possibly TRBD1 (6 bases). V lost 0 bases and J lost 1, with 13 bases in between. Per the germline V gene, CDR1 is DFQATT and CDR2 is SNEGSKA (reference sequence). CDR3 length equals 16 residues. The CDR3 nucleotides read TGCAGTGCTAGAGATTACGGGCAGGGGGCCAAAAACATTCAGTACTTC. Protein sequence: CSARDYGQGAKNIQYF.

The V call is TRBV10-3, the J call TRBJ2-5, with 7 bases that match TRBD1. The germline V gene has CDR1 ENHRY and CDR2 SYGVKD. Trimming cost V 7 bases and J 2 bases; bases outside gene matches: 7. The CDR3 spans 14 residues. The DNA for the CDR3 is TGTGCCATCACCCGAGACAGGGATCAAGAGACCCAGTACTTC. Protein sequence: CAITRDRDQETQYF.

This clonotype was counted a few times. The genes are TRBV4-2 and TRBJ1-1, with 7 bases lining up with TRBD1. V was pared by 3 bases and J by 9 bases, with 4 bases of the junction left unmatched. Per the germline V gene, CDR1 is LGHNA and CDR2 is YNFKEQ. CDR3 length: 12 amino acids. This CDR3 reads CASSQGTAKAFF. The CDR3 DNA reads TGTGCCAGCAGCCAGGGGACAGCGAAAGCTTTCTTT.

The gene calls are TRBV29-1 and TRBJ1-3; D uncertain. The CDR3 has 13 residues. Trimming removed 2 bases at V and 8 bases at J, with 13 bases between. Germline CDR1 and CDR2: SQVTM and ANQGSEA. The CDR3 loop reads CSVESLDSDTIYF. CDR3 sequence (DNA): TGCAGCGTTGAAAGTTTGGATTCGGACACCATATATTTT.

The CDR3 reads CASRQGYQETQYF. In DNA form, the CDR3 reads TGTGCCAGCCGCCAGGGGTATCAAGAGACCCAGTACTTC. The chain recombines TRBV12-3 or TRBV12-4 with TRBJ2-5, with D tentatively TRBD1 (6 bases). CDR3 length equals 13 residues. Between the trimmed V and J ends, which lost 8 bases and 2 bases, there was a span of 12 bases.

This clonotype was detected a few times. In nucleotides, the CDR3 is TGTGCCAGCAGCGGATTGGACAGGAGCTCCTACGAGCAGTACTTC. Protein: CASSGLDRSSYEQYF. The rearrangement joins TRBV7-9 to TRBJ2-5; 7 nucleotides match TRBD1. The assigned J gene may be wrong: the sequence end matches TRBJ2-7 better. The length of the CDR3 is 15 residues. Germline lookup yields CDR1 SEHNR and CDR2 FQNEAQ (reference sequence).

This clonotype has just a few counts. The genes are TRBV7-2 and TRBJ2-3, with TRBD1 matching 11 bases. This CDR3 is built from 16 residues. J was trimmed by 2 bases and V by 4 bases; bases with no gene match: 5. Germline CDR1 SGHTA, CDR2 FQGNSA. The CDR3 loop is CASSSGTGGDTDTQYF. Here the CDR3 DNA reads TGTGCCAGCAGCTCAGGGACAGGGGGTGACACAGATACGCAGTATTTT.